The rows below give T cell receptor beta chains drawn from one sample of a study of breast tumors, draining lymph nodes, adjacent tissues. TCRdb recomputed calls from the multiplex PCR reads with MiXCR, one row per CDR3 protein. The table has some 170,000 distinct CDR3 sequences, 30% to 35% seen once. Source material: axillary lymph node tissue. These receptors were taken from a female donor with breast cancer. Some clones in this sample may be carry-over from other donors' samples. The CDR3 runs from the conserved cysteine through the conserved F or W. D genes are given only for firm matches. Clone size is shown for a subset of rows, as once, few, many or a class of expanded clone.

CDR3aa: CSAREAWGNTIYF
abundance: once
j_gene: TRBJ1-3
d_gene: .
v_gene: TRBV20-1

CDR3aa: CSVGASGGHEQYF
abundance: .
j_gene: TRBJ2-7
d_gene: TRBD2
v_gene: TRBV29-1

CDR3aa: CASSPSMGGGLFF
abundance: .
j_gene: TRBJ2-2
d_gene: TRBD2
v_gene: TRBV5-8

CDR3aa: CASSRPGVQDTQYF
abundance: .
j_gene: TRBJ2-5
d_gene: .
v_gene: TRBV5-1

CDR3aa: CASSGRGRGAEAFF
abundance: .
j_gene: TRBJ1-1
d_gene: TRBD1
v_gene: TRBV5-4

CDR3aa: CASSLQGVGSPLHF
abundance: .
j_gene: TRBJ1-6
d_gene: TRBD1
v_gene: TRBV6-6

CDR3aa: CAIRDRGGYNEQFF
abundance: many
j_gene: TRBJ2-1
d_gene: TRBD1
v_gene: TRBV10-3

CDR3aa: CAGGSRETQYF
abundance: many
j_gene: TRBJ2-5
d_gene: .
v_gene: TRBV11-2

CDR3aa: CASSLSGGAEDTQYF
abundance: many
j_gene: TRBJ2-3
d_gene: TRBD2
v_gene: TRBV5-8

CDR3aa: CACRGQVYTGELSF
abundance: .
j_gene: TRBJ2-2
d_gene: TRBD1
v_gene: TRBV6-1

CDR3aa: CASSPRTGPNEKLFF
abundance: many
j_gene: TRBJ1-4
d_gene: TRBD1
v_gene: TRBV5-1

CDR3aa: CSIPGRALSGANVLTF
abundance: .
j_gene: TRBJ2-6
d_gene: TRBD2
v_gene: TRBV29-1

CDR3aa: CAISESGPTSEKLFF
abundance: .
j_gene: TRBJ1-4
d_gene: .
v_gene: TRBV10-3

CDR3aa: CASRTSGEETQYF
abundance: many
j_gene: TRBJ2-5
d_gene: TRBD2
v_gene: TRBV19

CDR3aa: CASSRRRRIETQYF
abundance: .
j_gene: TRBJ2-5
d_gene: .
v_gene: TRBV5-6

CDR3aa: CSASPGLANAEQYF
abundance: many
j_gene: TRBJ2-7
d_gene: .
v_gene: TRBV20-1

CDR3aa: CVSSMPGGCGYTF
abundance: .
j_gene: TRBJ1-2
d_gene: .
v_gene: TRBV19

CDR3aa: CASSTSRTEKLFF
abundance: .
j_gene: TRBJ1-4
d_gene: .
v_gene: TRBV5-1

CDR3aa: CASRSRPGQGETQYF
abundance: .
j_gene: TRBJ2-5
d_gene: TRBD1
v_gene: TRBV6-6

CDR3aa: CASSYSGNLGHGYTF
abundance: .
j_gene: TRBJ1-2
d_gene: .
v_gene: TRBV6-6

CDR3aa: CSAGPTWNEQFF
abundance: many
j_gene: TRBJ2-1
d_gene: .
v_gene: TRBV29-1

CDR3aa: CASSLIGGDYEQYF
abundance: many
j_gene: TRBJ2-7
d_gene: .
v_gene: TRBV27

CDR3aa: CASSRVKTGELFF
abundance: many
j_gene: TRBJ2-2
d_gene: .
v_gene: TRBV7-3

CDR3aa: CASSLVGTVDTQYF
abundance: many
j_gene: TRBJ2-3
d_gene: .
v_gene: TRBV7-9

CDR3aa: CASSLDGAIGEGRTNEKLFF
abundance: once
j_gene: TRBJ1-4
d_gene: .
v_gene: TRBV12-3/TRBV12-4

CDR3aa: CASSLVTGGQETQYF
abundance: many
j_gene: TRBJ2-5
d_gene: .
v_gene: TRBV7-9

CDR3aa: CASSHYGEGYEQYF
abundance: many
j_gene: TRBJ2-7
d_gene: TRBD2
v_gene: TRBV4-3

CDR3aa: CATSSGQGAYGYTF
abundance: many
j_gene: TRBJ1-2
d_gene: .
v_gene: TRBV15

CDR3aa: CASSLDRGSDTQYF
abundance: .
j_gene: TRBJ2-3
d_gene: TRBD1
v_gene: TRBV7-9

CDR3aa: CASSALRGTGNTGQLFF
abundance: once
j_gene: TRBJ2-2
d_gene: TRBD1
v_gene: TRBV7-3

CDR3aa: CATSARTGGGETQYF
abundance: .
j_gene: TRBJ2-5
d_gene: TRBD1
v_gene: TRBV24-1

CDR3aa: CSARRGPFEPFF
abundance: .
j_gene: TRBJ2-1
d_gene: .
v_gene: TRBV20-1